Listed below are T cell receptor beta chains from one sample, sequenced in a study of CD8 T cells in Susac syndrome. MiXCR, applied by TCRdb to the immunoSEQ multiplex PCR reads, yields one record per CDR3 protein. The sample includes roughly 200,000 distinct CDR3 sequences, 95% of them seen just once. Sequencing input: CD4+ T cells from PBMCs. The receptor set was obtained from a human donor with multiple sclerosis. Each CDR3 is given with its conserved first and last residue. Each record gives: D gene, V gene, clone size, J gene, CDR3 protein, CDR3 DNA. D genes are given only for firm matches. The listing skips clone size in some rows; elsewhere it reads once, few, many or a size class.

D gene: -
V gene: TRBV3-1
clone size: few
J gene: TRBJ2-2
CDR3 protein: CASSGGPGTGELFF
CDR3 DNA: TGTGCCAGCAGCGGCGGGCCGGGGACCGGGGAGCTGTTTTTT

D gene: -
V gene: TRBV12-3/TRBV12-4
clone size: few
J gene: TRBJ2-5
CDR3 protein: CASSLGRETQYF
CDR3 DNA: TGTGCCAGCAGTTTAGGTCGGGAGACCCAGTACTTC

D gene: -
V gene: TRBV12-3/TRBV12-4
clone size: once
J gene: TRBJ2-5
CDR3 protein: CASSMADQETQYF
CDR3 DNA: TGTGCCAGCAGTATGGCCGACCAAGAGACCCAGTACTTC

D gene: TRBD2
V gene: TRBV7-2
clone size: -
J gene: TRBJ2-7
CDR3 protein: CASSLGLAGHRTEEQYF
CDR3 DNA: TGTGCCAGCAGCTTAGGACTAGCGGGGCACCGGACGGAGGAGCAGTACTTC

D gene: -
V gene: TRBV30
clone size: once
J gene: TRBJ2-1
CDR3 protein: CAWSVRDEQFF
CDR3 DNA: TGTGCCTGGAGTGTCAGGGACGAGCAGTTCTTC

D gene: -
V gene: TRBV18
clone size: few
J gene: TRBJ2-1
CDR3 protein: CASSPPSSYNEQFF
CDR3 DNA: TGTGCCAGCTCGCCTCCGAGCTCCTACAATGAGCAGTTCTTC

D gene: -
V gene: TRBV5-4
clone size: -
J gene: TRBJ2-3
CDR3 protein: CASSLEGGRTDTQYF
CDR3 DNA: TGTGCCAGCAGCTTGGAGGGGGGCCGGACAGATACGCAGTATTTT

D gene: TRBD2
V gene: TRBV2
clone size: -
J gene: TRBJ2-1
CDR3 protein: CASSEARGGVDEQFF
CDR3 DNA: TGTGCCAGCAGTGAAGCGCGGGGGGGCGTCGATGAGCAGTTCTTC

D gene: TRBD1
V gene: TRBV29-1
clone size: -
J gene: TRBJ1-2
CDR3 protein: CRVAGQGINYGYTF
CDR3 DNA: TGCAGGGTTGCGGGACAGGGGATTAACTATGGCTACACCTTC

D gene: TRBD1
V gene: TRBV30
clone size: -
J gene: TRBJ1-1
CDR3 protein: CAWSIGTDSNTEAFF
CDR3 DNA: TGTGCCTGGAGTATTGGGACAGATAGTAACACTGAAGCTTTCTTT

D gene: -
V gene: TRBV6-6
clone size: -
J gene: TRBJ1-1
CDR3 protein: CASSFQGRNTEAFF
CDR3 DNA: TGTGCCAGCAGTTTCCAGGGGAGGAACACTGAAGCTTTCTTT

D gene: -
V gene: TRBV14
clone size: -
J gene: TRBJ1-2
CDR3 protein: CASSQDTYGYTF
CDR3 DNA: TGTGCCAGCAGCCAAGATACCTATGGCTACACCTTC

D gene: TRBD1
V gene: TRBV29-1
clone size: -
J gene: TRBJ1-1
CDR3 protein: CSAFTGGTEAFF
CDR3 DNA: TGCAGCGCGTTCACAGGGGGGACTGAAGCTTTCTTT

D gene: -
V gene: TRBV20-1
clone size: -
J gene: TRBJ2-1
CDR3 protein: CSASPDVNEQFF
CDR3 DNA: TGCAGTGCTAGCCCGGACGTCAATGAGCAGTTCTTC

D gene: TRBD1
V gene: TRBV29-1
clone size: once
J gene: TRBJ2-1
CDR3 protein: CSVRDSRKHEQFF
CDR3 DNA: TGCAGCGTTAGGGACAGCCGTAAGCATGAGCAGTTCTTC

D gene: -
V gene: TRBV12-3/TRBV12-4
clone size: -
J gene: TRBJ1-4
CDR3 protein: CASSLGAGNEKLFF
CDR3 DNA: TGTGCCAGCAGTTTAGGGGCAGGGAATGAAAAACTGTTTTTT

D gene: -
V gene: TRBV12-3/TRBV12-4
clone size: -
J gene: TRBJ1-1
CDR3 protein: CASSFRPSNTEAFF
CDR3 DNA: TGTGCCAGCAGTTTCCGTCCCTCGAACACTGAAGCTTTCTTT

D gene: TRBD2
V gene: TRBV20-1
clone size: -
J gene: TRBJ2-5
CDR3 protein: CSAGLAGYQETQYF
CDR3 DNA: TGCAGTGCTGGACTAGCGGGGTACCAAGAGACCCAGTACTTC

D gene: TRBD1
V gene: TRBV7-2
clone size: -
J gene: TRBJ2-1
CDR3 protein: CASSQGQGANEQFF
CDR3 DNA: TGTGCCAGCAGCCAGGGACAGGGGGCTAATGAGCAGTTCTTC

D gene: -
V gene: TRBV30
clone size: -
J gene: TRBJ2-5
CDR3 protein: CAWSWARETQYF
CDR3 DNA: TGTGCCTGGAGTTGGGCCAGAGAGACCCAGTACTTC

D gene: TRBD1
V gene: TRBV2
clone size: -
J gene: TRBJ2-3
CDR3 protein: CASSLTRDRRTDTQYF
CDR3 DNA: TGTGCCAGCAGCCTTACCCGGGACAGGCGCACAGATACGCAGTATTTT

D gene: -
V gene: TRBV18
clone size: -
J gene: TRBJ2-3
CDR3 protein: CASSLLTDTQYF
CDR3 DNA: TGTGCCAGCTCACTCCTAACAGATACGCAGTATTTT

D gene: -
V gene: TRBV3-1
clone size: -
J gene: TRBJ2-7
CDR3 protein: CASSQVQGTEQYF
CDR3 DNA: TGTGCCAGCAGCCAAGTCCAGGGGACCGAGCAGTACTTC

D gene: -
V gene: TRBV30
clone size: -
J gene: TRBJ2-1
CDR3 protein: CAWSGLALQTEQFF
CDR3 DNA: TGTGCCTGGAGTGGTCTGGCGCTACAGACTGAGCAGTTCTTC

D gene: TRBD1
V gene: TRBV27
clone size: -
J gene: TRBJ1-2
CDR3 protein: CASSSQGAWGYTF
CDR3 DNA: TGTGCCAGCAGTTCACAGGGGGCCTGGGGCTACACCTTC

D gene: TRBD2
V gene: TRBV5-1
clone size: -
J gene: TRBJ2-7
CDR3 protein: CASSDGRSEQYF
CDR3 DNA: TGCGCCAGCAGCGACGGGAGGAGCGAGCAGTACTTC

D gene: -
V gene: TRBV12-3/TRBV12-4
clone size: -
J gene: TRBJ1-1
CDR3 protein: CASTPLRGEAFF
CDR3 DNA: TGTGCCAGCACCCCGTTGCGCGGTGAAGCTTTCTTT

D gene: TRBD2
V gene: TRBV11-1
clone size: few
J gene: TRBJ2-3
CDR3 protein: CASSSSGGITDTQYF
CDR3 DNA: TGTGCCAGCAGCTCATCGGGGGGGATCACAGATACGCAGTATTTT

D gene: TRBD2
V gene: TRBV6-5
clone size: -
J gene: TRBJ2-2
CDR3 protein: CASSYVLAGEPPGELFF
CDR3 DNA: TGTGCCAGCAGTTACGTCCTAGCGGGGGAGCCCCCCGGGGAGCTGTTTTTT

D gene: TRBD2
V gene: TRBV5-4
clone size: -
J gene: TRBJ2-1
CDR3 protein: CASSSAPTSGRYNEQFF
CDR3 DNA: TGTGCCAGCAGCTCGGCCCCAACTAGCGGACGCTACAATGAGCAGTTCTTC

D gene: -
V gene: TRBV29-1
clone size: -
J gene: TRBJ2-2
CDR3 protein: CSARGNTGELFF
CDR3 DNA: TGCAGCGCCAGGGGGAACACCGGGGAGCTGTTTTTT

D gene: -
V gene: TRBV29-1
clone size: -
J gene: TRBJ1-2
CDR3 protein: CSVVDSAGYTF
CDR3 DNA: TGCAGCGTTGTAGACAGCGCTGGCTACACCTTC

D gene: -
V gene: TRBV9
clone size: -
J gene: TRBJ1-1
CDR3 protein: CASSAQTESTEAFF
CDR3 DNA: TGTGCCAGCAGCGCCCAGACTGAATCCACTGAAGCTTTCTTT

D gene: TRBD2
V gene: TRBV29-1
clone size: -
J gene: TRBJ2-3
CDR3 protein: CSIIRGGTDTQYF
CDR3 DNA: TGCAGCATCATTCGGGGGGGGACAGATACGCAGTATTTT

D gene: TRBD2
V gene: TRBV20-1
clone size: -
J gene: TRBJ2-3
CDR3 protein: CSASPSGHTDTQYF
CDR3 DNA: TGCAGTGCTAGTCCTAGCGGTCACACAGATACGCAGTATTTT

D gene: TRBD1
V gene: TRBV2
clone size: -
J gene: TRBJ1-1
CDR3 protein: CASRLDRGLTNTEAFF
CDR3 DNA: TGTGCCAGCAGATTGGACAGGGGCCTTACTAACACTGAAGCTTTCTTT

D gene: TRBD2
V gene: TRBV7-9
clone size: -
J gene: TRBJ2-5
CDR3 protein: CASSELAGGLQETQYF
CDR3 DNA: TGTGCCAGCAGCGAACTAGCGGGGGGGCTCCAAGAGACCCAGTACTTC

D gene: -
V gene: TRBV7-2
clone size: once
J gene: TRBJ2-2
CDR3 protein: CASSLSGSVTGELFF
CDR3 DNA: TGTGCCAGCAGCTTATCGGGAAGTGTCACCGGGGAGCTGTTTTTT

D gene: TRBD1
V gene: TRBV20-1
clone size: -
J gene: TRBJ2-1
CDR3 protein: CSAKDRGYNEQFF
CDR3 DNA: TGCAGTGCTAAGGACAGGGGTTACAATGAGCAGTTCTTC

D gene: -
V gene: TRBV20-1
clone size: -
J gene: TRBJ2-2
CDR3 protein: CSARDAAGNTGELFF
CDR3 DNA: TGCAGTGCTAGAGATGCGGCAGGGAACACCGGGGAGCTGTTTTTT

D gene: TRBD1
V gene: TRBV29-1
clone size: -
J gene: TRBJ2-6
CDR3 protein: CSVLDRGSGANVLTF
CDR3 DNA: TGCAGCGTCCTGGACAGGGGCTCTGGGGCCAACGTCCTGACTTTC

D gene: -
V gene: TRBV2
clone size: -
J gene: TRBJ1-4
CDR3 protein: CASSGVADGIKLFF
CDR3 DNA: TGTGCCAGCAGTGGGGTAGCCGACGGTATAAAACTGTTTTTT

D gene: TRBD2
V gene: TRBV20-1
clone size: -
J gene: TRBJ2-5
CDR3 protein: CSAGAGGIETQYF
CDR3 DNA: TGCAGTGCTGGAGCGGGGGGAATAGAGACCCAGTACTTC

D gene: -
V gene: TRBV12-3/TRBV12-4
clone size: -
J gene: TRBJ1-6
CDR3 protein: CASSLGRDDSPLHF
CDR3 DNA: TGTGCCAGCAGTTTAGGCAGGGACGATTCACCCCTCCACTTT

D gene: TRBD2
V gene: TRBV29-1
clone size: -
J gene: TRBJ2-1
CDR3 protein: CSGGLVNEQFF
CDR3 DNA: TGCAGCGGGGGACTAGTCAATGAGCAGTTCTTC

D gene: -
V gene: TRBV30
clone size: -
J gene: TRBJ1-2
CDR3 protein: CAWSVRLPQDSSYTF
CDR3 DNA: TGTGCCTGGAGTGTAAGGCTCCCGCAGGATTCGAGCTACACCTTC

D gene: TRBD2
V gene: TRBV6-5
clone size: -
J gene: TRBJ2-3
CDR3 protein: CASSYLRAGGSTQYF
CDR3 DNA: TGTGCCAGCAGTTACCTGAGAGCGGGGGGAAGTACGCAGTATTTT

D gene: TRBD1
V gene: TRBV12-3/TRBV12-4
clone size: -
J gene: TRBJ1-1
CDR3 protein: CASSPRGAAFF
CDR3 DNA: TGTGCCAGCAGTCCCAGGGGGGCAGCTTTCTTT

D gene: -
V gene: TRBV20-1
clone size: -
J gene: TRBJ2-5
CDR3 protein: CSARPYGETQYF
CDR3 DNA: TGCAGTGCTCGACCGTATGGGGAGACCCAGTACTTC